This T cell receptor beta chain was observed in a study of cytomegalovirus exposure and HLA in healthy donors. Broader study findings: Within the data, a cluster of highly shared sequence variants was likely a sequencing artifact. Analysis was carried out at a later point, and it linked a missense DCLRE1C variant to TCR beta V- and J-gene trimming.

The study ran its PCR with 60 Vbeta and 13 Jbeta primers. TCRdb's table, derived via immunoSEQ multiplex PCR, lists solely in-frame clones and lacks some. The sample has 180,000 or so clones, 86% seen once; the top ten hold around 0.31%. The CDR3 length is 15 residues. Germline CDR1 SGHRS, CDR2 YFSETQ. V shed 0 bases, J shed 5 bases, and the junction held 4 bases outside the gene matches. This clone was recorded once. What it binds is not known. The chain joins TRBV5-1 to TRBJ2-1; 8 nucleotides match TRBD2. Sequencing was carried out using PBMCs. This TCR was recovered from a woman in her twenties or thirties in good health and CMV-seronegative. Here the CDR3 DNA reads TGCGCCAGCAGCTTGGTAGCGGGACGAGACAATGAGCAGTTCTTC. This codes for CASSLVAGRDNEQFF.